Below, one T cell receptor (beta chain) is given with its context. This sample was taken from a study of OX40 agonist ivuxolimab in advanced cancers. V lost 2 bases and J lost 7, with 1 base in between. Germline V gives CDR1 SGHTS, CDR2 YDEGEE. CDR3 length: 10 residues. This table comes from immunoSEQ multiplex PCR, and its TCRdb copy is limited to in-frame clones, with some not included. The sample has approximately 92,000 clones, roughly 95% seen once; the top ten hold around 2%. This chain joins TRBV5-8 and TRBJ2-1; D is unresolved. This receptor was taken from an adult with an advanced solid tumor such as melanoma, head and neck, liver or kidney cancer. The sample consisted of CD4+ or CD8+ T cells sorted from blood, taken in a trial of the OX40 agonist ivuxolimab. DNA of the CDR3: TGTGCCAGCAGCTTAAATGAGCAGTTCTTC. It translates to CASSLNEQFF. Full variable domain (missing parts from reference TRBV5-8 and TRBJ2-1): EAGVTQSPTHLIKTRGQQATLRCSPISGHTSVYWYQQALGLGLQFLLWYDEGEERNRGNFPPRFSGRQFPNYSSELNVNALELEDSALYLCASSLNEQFFGPGTRLTVL.